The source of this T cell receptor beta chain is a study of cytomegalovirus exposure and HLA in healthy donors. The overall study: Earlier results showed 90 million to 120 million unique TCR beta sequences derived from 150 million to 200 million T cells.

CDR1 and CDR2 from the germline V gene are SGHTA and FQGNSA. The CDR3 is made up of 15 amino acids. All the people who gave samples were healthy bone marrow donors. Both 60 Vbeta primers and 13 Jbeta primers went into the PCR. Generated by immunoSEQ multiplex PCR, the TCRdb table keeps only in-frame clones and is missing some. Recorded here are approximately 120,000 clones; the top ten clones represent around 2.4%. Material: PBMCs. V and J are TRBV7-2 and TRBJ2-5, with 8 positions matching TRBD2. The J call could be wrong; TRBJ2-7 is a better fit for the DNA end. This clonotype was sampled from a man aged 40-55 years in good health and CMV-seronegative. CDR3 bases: TGTGCCAGCAGCTTCTTCTTGGCGGGAGGTTCCGAGCAGTACTTC. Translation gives CASSFFLAGGSEQYF.